One and the same sample provided the 32 T cell receptor beta chains below, sequenced in a study of cytomegalovirus exposure and HLA in healthy donors. Amplification used 60 Vbeta primers and 13 Jbeta primers. Profiling relied on immunoSEQ multiplex PCR, and the TCRdb table lists in-frame clones only, not all of them. The sample carries tens of thousands of clones, roughly 80% recorded once. Sequencing was performed on PBMCs. These receptors all come from a girl aged 2 to 9 in good health and CMV-seropositive.

The J gene is TRBJ2-3, the V gene TRBV5-1, with 7 positions matching TRBD2. Germline V gene data show CDR1 as SGHRS and CDR2 as YFSETQ. The trim removed 4 bases at V and 2 bases at J, leaving 10 bases unmatched. There are 16 residues in the CDR3. For the CDR3, the DNA is TGCGCCAGCAGCCAGAGCGGGACTATATACACAGATACGCAGTATTTT. It codes for CASSQSGTIYTDTQYF. Full variable domain (rest looked up from reference TRBV5-1 and TRBJ2-3): KAGVTQTPRYLIKTRGQQVTLSCSPISGHRSVSWYQQTPGQGLQFLFEYFSETQRNKGNFPGRFSGRQFSNSRSEMNVSTLELGDSALYLCASSQSGTIYTDTQYFGPGTRLTVL.

The chain employs TRBV7-6 and TRBJ2-5, with D possibly being TRBD1 (5 bases). With 1 base removed from V and 5 bases from J, the gap between germline ends came to 14 bases. Germline assignment: CDR1 SGHVS and CDR2 FNYEAQ. This CDR3 contains 15 residues. CDR3 sequence reads: CASSLGGGGSETQYF. The CDR3 DNA reads TGTGCCAGCAGCTTAGGGGGCGGTGGTTCCGAGACCCAGTACTTC.

The V call is TRBV7-9, the J call TRBJ1-4; the match to TRBD1 covers 11 bases. Trimming removed 5 bases from V and 6 bases from J; junction bases left unmatched: 5. Germline-derived CDR1 and CDR2 are SEHNR and FQNEAQ (reference sequence). This CDR3 is 15 amino acids long. CDR3: CASSLWTGGYEKLFF. The DNA of the CDR3 is TGTGCCAGCAGCCTTTGGACAGGGGGCTATGAAAAACTGTTTTTT.

Of note for this clone: The junction does not match germline at one end; this may be a read error. The V gene is TRBV18, the J gene TRBJ1-4; 7 positions match TRBD1. Germline CDR1 KGHSH, CDR2 LQKENI. The CDR3 runs 15 residues. DNA for the CDR3: TGTGCTAGCTCAGCCCCGGACAGGCTTAATGAAAAACTGTTTTTT. This gives the protein CASSAPDRLNEKLFF.

This clone was seen only a few times. The rearrangement joins TRBV9 to TRBJ1-4; D is perhaps TRBD1 (5 bases). Looked up from germline, CDR1 is SGDLS and CDR2 is YYNGEE. The CDR3 runs to 15 residues. Trimming pared 3 bases from V and 0 bases from J, leaving 9 bases between. The CDR3 sequence is CASSEGLATNEKLFF. Written as DNA, the CDR3 is TGTGCCAGCAGCGAGGGGTTAGCAACTAATGAAAAACTGTTTTTT.

The chain has TRBV11-2 and TRBJ2-2; 9 bases agree with TRBD2. The CDR3 totals 15 residues. Germline V gene lookup returns CDR1 SGHAT and CDR2 FQNNGV. The V segment lost 5 bases and the J segment 5 bases; nucleotides outside the gene matches: 6. Written as DNA, the CDR3 is TGTGCCAGCAGCGTCGGCGGGAGGGGAACCGGGGAGCTGTTTTTT. It specifies CASSVGGRGTGELFF.

This rearrangement joins TRBV7-2 to TRBJ2-5; TRBD2 might be the D (7 bases). The germline V gene encodes CDR1 SGHTA and CDR2 FQGNSA. V was shortened by 5 bases and J by 7 bases, with 14 bases between the two germline ends. This CDR3 spans 13 amino acids. The CDR3 here is CASSQGRGGTQYF. CDR3 DNA: TGTGCCAGCAGCCAGGGGAGGGGGGGGACCCAGTACTTC.

CDR3: CASSFAEAYGYTF. For the CDR3, the DNA is TGTGCCAGCAGTTTTGCGGAGGCCTATGGCTACACCTTC. V is TRBV28 and J is TRBJ1-2; D call uncertain. Trimming took off 3 bases at V and 4 bases at J, with 9 bases between the two ends. The germline V gene has CDR1 MDHEN and CDR2 SYDVKM. The CDR3 totals 13 residues.

This clone turned up a few times. The genes are TRBV4-1 and TRBJ2-1; 14 nucleotides match TRBD2. The CDR3 is 15 residues long. Germline trimming cut 3 bases from V and 5 bases from J; bases unmatched to any gene: 0. In germline, CDR1 is MGHRA, CDR2 YSYEKL. Here the CDR3 reads CASSQGLAGDNEQFF. The CDR3 DNA reads as TGCGCCAGCAGCCAGGGACTAGCGGGAGACAATGAGCAGTTCTTC.

The chain uses TRBV7-6 and TRBJ2-3; 9 bases fit TRBD2. The trim removed 1 base at V and 5 bases at J, leaving 4 bases unmatched. This CDR3 has 15 amino acids. In germline, CDR1 is SGHVS, CDR2 FNYEAQ. This CDR3 reads CASSLGGRVRDTQYF. The DNA for the CDR3 is TGTGCCAGCAGCTTAGGCGGGAGGGTACGAGATACGCAGTATTTT.

The chain links TRBV28 to TRBJ1-1, with 7 bases that match TRBD1. The V gene's germline CDR1 is MDHEN and CDR2 SYDVKM. The V gene end was trimmed by 5 bases and the J gene end by 5 bases; junction bases not matched to a gene: 14. The CDR3 has 16 residues. The CDR3 loop is CASSTRQGGRKTEAFF. The DNA of the CDR3 is TGTGCCAGCAGTACAAGACAGGGTGGCCGAAAAACTGAAGCTTTCTTT.

This clone appeared a single time. The chain employs TRBV9 and TRBJ1-1, with D perhaps TRBD1 (6 bases). Germline CDR1 and CDR2: SGDLS and YYNGEE. This CDR3 is built from 13 residues. The germline V and J ends were trimmed by 1 base and 3 bases, with 7 bases remaining between them. In DNA form, the CDR3 reads TGTGCCAGCAGCGTACAGGGGTACACTGAAGCTTTCTTT. Protein: CASSVQGYTEAFF.

This chain joins TRBV5-1 and TRBJ1-2, with D hard to call. V lost 2 bases and J 6 bases, leaving 23 bases between the germline ends. The CDR3 runs 17 residues. The germline CDR1 and CDR2 sequences are SGHRS and YFSETQ. The CDR3 spells CASSLGEPNLLRDGYTF. CDR3 DNA sequence: TGCGCCAGCAGCTTAGGTGAGCCCAACCTTCTGCGGGATGGCTACACCTTC.

In this sample, this clone turned up once. The chain is built from TRBV6-5 and TRBJ2-7, with D possibly TRBD1 on 5 matching bases. Germline V lookup: CDR1 MNHEY, CDR2 SVGAGI. This CDR3 is 15 amino acids long. Between the trimmed V and J ends, which lost 0 bases and 0 bases, there was a span of 9 bases. In nucleotides, the CDR3 is TGTGCCAGCAGTTACTCGCAGGGTTTCTCCTACGAGCAGTACTTC. Its protein is CASSYSQGFSYEQYF.

The rearrangement uses TRBV5-4 and TRBJ1-1; TRBD1 aligns across 7 bases. Germline trimming cut 6 bases from V and 2 bases from J; bases unmatched to any gene: 7. CDR1 SGHNT and CDR2 YYREEE come from the germline V gene (reference sequence). The CDR3 contains 14 residues. Here the CDR3 reads CASTLDRRNTEAFF. DNA of the CDR3: TGTGCCAGCACTTTGGACAGGCGAAACACTGAAGCTTTCTTT.

The rearrangement joins TRBV4-1 to TRBJ2-7; perhaps TRBD2 as D (6 bases). The germline V gene has CDR1 MGHRA and CDR2 YSYEKL. The CDR3 runs to 15 residues. Deletions cut 2 bases from V and 2 bases from J, with 13 bases between. The CDR3 DNA reads TGCGCCAGCAGCCAAAGAGGGACTTCCCCCTACGAGCAGTACTTC. This encodes CASSQRGTSPYEQYF.

The chain carries TRBV5-4 and TRBJ1-2; the D is unclear. The V end lost 0 bases, the J end lost 6 bases, and 6 bases lay between the germline ends. This CDR3 has 12 amino acids. The V gene's germline CDR1 is SGHNT and CDR2 YYREEE (reference sequence). The CDR3 DNA reads as TGTGCCAGCAGCTTGGCCCGGGATGGCTACACCTTC. It yields the protein CASSLARDGYTF.

The chain links TRBV28 to TRBJ1-4, with TRBD1 matching over 10 bases. Germline trimming cut 8 bases from V and 10 bases from J; bases unmatched to any gene: 16. CDR1 is MDHEN and CDR2 is SYDVKM in the germline V gene. This CDR3 region has 16 residues. The CDR3 protein is CASLQPGTGVQGKLFF. DNA of the CDR3: TGTGCCAGCCTACAACCCGGGACAGGGGTACAGGGAAAACTGTTTTTT.

This chain links TRBV6-5 with TRBJ1-2; the D gene is possibly TRBD1 (6 bases). V lost 8 bases and J lost 4, with 11 bases in between. CDR3 length equals 12 residues. Germline V gene lookup returns CDR1 MNHEY and CDR2 SVGAGI. In DNA, the CDR3 is TGTGCCAGCTGGGGGGGGCCCTATGGCTACACCTTC. Amino acids: CASWGGPYGYTF.

V gene TRBV5-6 combines with J gene TRBJ1-1, with a possible D match to TRBD1 (6 bases). The germline CDR1 and CDR2 sequences are SGHDT and YYEEEE. V was cut by 2 bases and J by 1 base, with 12 bases left in between. CDR3 size: 15 residues. CDR3 coding DNA: TGTGCCAGCAGCTTCTTAATGGGACAGAACACTGAAGCTTTCTTT. Translated: CASSFLMGQNTEAFF.

The genes are TRBV30 and TRBJ1-1, with 10 bases lining up with TRBD1. The CDR3 has 14 amino acids. CDR1 is GTSNPN and CDR2 is SVGIG in the germline V gene (reference sequence). V shed 8 bases and J 6 bases; nucleotides not matched to a gene: 12. The CDR3 here is CATDRGLYRAEAFF. CDR3 nucleotides: TGTGCCACTGACAGGGGGCTCTACCGGGCTGAAGCTTTCTTT.

The rearrangement uses TRBV30 and TRBJ1-3; D perhaps matches TRBD1 (5 bases). CDR3 size: 14 residues. Germline V gives CDR1 GTSNPN, CDR2 SVGIG (reference sequence). V lost 4 bases and J lost 4, with 14 bases in between. The CDR3 region has the DNA TGTGCCTGGACTACGGACATAAGGGGAAACACCATATATTTT. Its translation: CAWTTDIRGNTIYF.

The chain uses TRBV28 and TRBJ1-1, with TRBD1 identical over 10 bases. CDR1 is MDHEN, CDR2 SYDVKM, per germline. CDR3 length: 11 amino acids. The V gene end was trimmed by 4 bases and the J gene end by 13 bases; junction bases not matched to a gene: 3. The CDR3 here is CASSWDRGHFF. CDR3 sequence (DNA): TGTGCCAGCAGTTGGGACAGGGGTCATTTCTTT.

The rearrangement links TRBV4-3 to TRBJ2-2; 9 nucleotides line up with TRBD1. CDR1 is LGHNA, CDR2 YSLEER, per germline. The CDR3 is 15 residues long. V lost 3 bases to trimming and J lost 5 bases; unmatched junction nucleotides: 4. CDR3: CASSQDRGRTGELFF. The CDR3 DNA reads as TGCGCCAGCAGCCAGGACAGGGGTCGGACCGGGGAGCTGTTTTTT.

The genes are TRBV30 and TRBJ2-7; 10 positions match TRBD2. Germline V gives CDR1 GTSNPN, CDR2 SVGIG (reference sequence). The trim removed 5 bases at V and 2 bases at J, leaving 12 bases unmatched. This CDR3 has 16 residues. In nucleotides, the CDR3 is TGTGCCTGGCCACCGCGGACTAGCGGAGACACCTACGAGCAGTACTTC. Amino acids: CAWPPRTSGDTYEQYF.

This clone showed up just a few times. This chain joins TRBV30 and TRBJ1-5; 8 bases line up with TRBD1. CDR3 size: 14 residues. Per germline, CDR1 GTSNPN and CDR2 SVGIG (reference sequence). Losses at the gene ends were 2 bases for V and 3 bases for J; bases not matched to a gene: 3. The CDR3 bases are TGTGCCTGGAGTAAGGACAGGGACAATCAGCCCCAGCATTTT. Residues: CAWSKDRDNQPQHF.

J is TRBJ1-1 and V is TRBV5-1; D is unclear. The CDR3 spans 11 residues. Germline assignment: CDR1 SGHRS and CDR2 YFSETQ. Trimming took off 3 bases at V and 7 bases at J, with 7 bases between the two ends. This CDR3 reads CASSSYGEAFF. The CDR3 DNA is TGCGCCAGCAGCTCATACGGTGAAGCTTTCTTT.

The V call is TRBV6-4, the J call TRBJ2-1; TRBD1 aligns across 10 bases. The CDR3 spans 15 residues. V was pared by 4 bases and J by 8 bases, with 8 bases of the junction left unmatched. Germline loops: CDR1 MRHNA, CDR2 SNTAGT. CDR3 nucleotides: TGTGCCAGCAGTGCCGGGACAGGGGATTACGATGAGCAGTTCTTC. Protein: CASSAGTGDYDEQFF.

The gene calls are TRBV4-3 and TRBJ1-5, with TRBD1 matching 8 bases. The V gene end was trimmed by 1 base and the J gene end by 0 bases; junction bases not matched to a gene: 20. Germline values: CDR1 LGHNA, CDR2 YSLEER. The length of the CDR3 is 22 residues. CDR3 bases: TGCGCCAGCAGCCAAGGGACAGGGACTCCTTCCTATACCTCCTATAGCAATCAGCCCCAGCATTTT. Residues: CASSQGTGTPSYTSYSNQPQHF.

J is TRBJ2-1 and V is TRBV4-1; 11 positions agree with TRBD2. This CDR3 contains 17 residues. From germline, CDR1 is MGHRA and CDR2 YSYEKL. Germline trimming cut 1 base from V and 10 bases from J; bases unmatched to any gene: 12. The CDR3 protein is CASSQGVSGRAIVEQFF. In DNA, the CDR3 is TGCGCCAGCAGCCAAGGGGTTAGCGGGAGGGCGATAGTAGAGCAGTTCTTC.

V and J are TRBV6-5 and TRBJ1-1; the match to TRBD1 covers 7 bases. V lost 6 bases and J lost 4; bases outside the gene matches: 8. The CDR3 runs 14 residues. Germline-derived CDR1 and CDR2 are MNHEY and SVGAGI. CDR3: CASSLDRVSTEAFF. The DNA of the CDR3 is TGTGCCAGCAGCCTCGACAGGGTCTCCACTGAAGCTTTCTTT.

The gene calls are TRBV5-1 and TRBJ2-3, with 7 bases matching TRBD2. From germline, CDR1 is SGHRS and CDR2 YFSETQ. The trim removed 6 bases at V and 2 bases at J, leaving 9 bases unmatched. This CDR3 has 15 amino acids. As DNA, the CDR3 is TGCGCCAGCAAGGGTTCGGCGGGAGCCACAGATACGCAGTATTTT. Its translation is CASKGSAGATDTQYF.